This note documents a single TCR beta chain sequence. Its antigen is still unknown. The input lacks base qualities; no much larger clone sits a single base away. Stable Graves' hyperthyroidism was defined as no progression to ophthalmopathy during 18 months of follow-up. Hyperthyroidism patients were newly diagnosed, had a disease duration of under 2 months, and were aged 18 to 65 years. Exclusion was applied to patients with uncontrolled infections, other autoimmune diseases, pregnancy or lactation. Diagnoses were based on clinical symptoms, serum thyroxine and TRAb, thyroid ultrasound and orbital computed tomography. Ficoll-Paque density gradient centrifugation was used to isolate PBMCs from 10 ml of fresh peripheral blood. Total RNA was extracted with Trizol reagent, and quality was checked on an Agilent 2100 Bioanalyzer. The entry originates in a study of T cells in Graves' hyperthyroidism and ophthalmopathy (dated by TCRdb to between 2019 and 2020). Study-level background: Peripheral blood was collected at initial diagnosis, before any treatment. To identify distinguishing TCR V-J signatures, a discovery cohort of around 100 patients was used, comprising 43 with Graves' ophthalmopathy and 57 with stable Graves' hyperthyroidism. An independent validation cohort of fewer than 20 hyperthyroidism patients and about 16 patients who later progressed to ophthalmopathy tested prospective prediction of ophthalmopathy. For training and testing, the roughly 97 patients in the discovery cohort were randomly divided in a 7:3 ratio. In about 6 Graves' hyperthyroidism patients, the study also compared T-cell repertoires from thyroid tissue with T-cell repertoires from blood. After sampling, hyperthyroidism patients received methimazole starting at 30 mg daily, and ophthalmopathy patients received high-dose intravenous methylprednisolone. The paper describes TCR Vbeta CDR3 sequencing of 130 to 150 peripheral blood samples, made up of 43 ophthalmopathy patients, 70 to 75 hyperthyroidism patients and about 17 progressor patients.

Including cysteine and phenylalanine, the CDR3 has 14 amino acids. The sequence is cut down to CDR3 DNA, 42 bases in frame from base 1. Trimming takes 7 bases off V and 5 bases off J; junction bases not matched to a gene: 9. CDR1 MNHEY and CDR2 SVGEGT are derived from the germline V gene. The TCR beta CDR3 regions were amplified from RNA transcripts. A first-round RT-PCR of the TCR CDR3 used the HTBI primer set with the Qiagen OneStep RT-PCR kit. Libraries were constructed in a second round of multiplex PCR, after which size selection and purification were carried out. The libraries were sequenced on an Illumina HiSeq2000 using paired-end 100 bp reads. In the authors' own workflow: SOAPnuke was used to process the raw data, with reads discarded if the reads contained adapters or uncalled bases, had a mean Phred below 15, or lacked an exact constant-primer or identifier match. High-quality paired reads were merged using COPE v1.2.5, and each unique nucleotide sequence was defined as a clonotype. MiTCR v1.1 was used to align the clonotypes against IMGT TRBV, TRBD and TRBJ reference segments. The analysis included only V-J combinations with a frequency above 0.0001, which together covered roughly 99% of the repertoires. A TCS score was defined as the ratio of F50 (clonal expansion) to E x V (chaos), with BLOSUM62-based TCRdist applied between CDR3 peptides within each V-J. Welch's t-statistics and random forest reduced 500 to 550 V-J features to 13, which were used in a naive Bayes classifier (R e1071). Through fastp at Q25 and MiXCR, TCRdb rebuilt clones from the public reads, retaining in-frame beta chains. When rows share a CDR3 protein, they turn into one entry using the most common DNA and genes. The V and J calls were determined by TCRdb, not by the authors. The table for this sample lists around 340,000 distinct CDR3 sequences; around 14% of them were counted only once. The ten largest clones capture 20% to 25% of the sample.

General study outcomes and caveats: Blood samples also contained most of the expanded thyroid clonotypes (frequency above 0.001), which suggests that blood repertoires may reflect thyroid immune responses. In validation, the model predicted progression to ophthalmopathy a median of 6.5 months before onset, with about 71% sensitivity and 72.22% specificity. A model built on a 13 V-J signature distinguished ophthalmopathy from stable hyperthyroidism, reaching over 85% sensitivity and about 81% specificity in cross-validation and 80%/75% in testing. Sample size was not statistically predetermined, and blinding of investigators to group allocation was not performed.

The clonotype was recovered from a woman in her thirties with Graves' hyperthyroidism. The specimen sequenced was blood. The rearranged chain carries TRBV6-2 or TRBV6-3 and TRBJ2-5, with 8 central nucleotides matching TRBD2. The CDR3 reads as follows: CASTRAGGMETQYF. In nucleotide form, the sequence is TGTGCCAGCACACGGGCGGGGGGCATGGAGACCCAGTACTTC.